A single sample gave rise to the 11 T cell receptor beta chains below, sequenced in a study of beta chain features in type 1 diabetes. Expressed TCRB transcripts were sequenced because the entire RNA isolate underwent reverse transcription. The repertoire was sequenced with immunoSEQ multiplex PCR; TCRdb's copy has only in-frame clones and lacks some. The profile shows about 130,000 clones, 9.2% of them singletons. Input material: central memory CD4+ T cells from blood. All receptors come from a man younger than 35 in good health.

This clone was seen more than once but under ten times. The chain couples TRBV9 to TRBJ2-7, with D tentatively TRBD2 (6 bases). Germline loops: CDR1 SGDLS, CDR2 YYNGEE. The CDR3 is 18 amino acids. Between the trimmed V and J ends, which lost 4 bases and 0 bases, there was a span of 23 bases. The CDR3, as DNA: TGTGCCAGCAGCCCCCAGGGAGCTAGCGTTTTGAGCTCCTACGAGCAGTACTTC. Its translation: CASSPQGASVLSSYEQYF.

The chain recombines TRBV10-2 with TRBJ2-1; TRBD1 might be the D (6 bases). The germline gives CDR1 WSHSY, CDR2 SAAADI. V was trimmed by 6 bases and J by 4 bases, leaving 16 bases between them. The CDR3 length is 15 residues. The CDR3 coding sequence is TGCGCCAGCAGATCCGGCCAGGGGCTATACAATGAGCAGTTCTTC. Translating it yields CASRSGQGLYNEQFF.

The chain uses TRBV7-9 and TRBJ2-1; 8 nucleotides align to TRBD2. This CDR3 comprises 15 residues. The trim removed 1 base at V and 5 bases at J, leaving 4 bases unmatched. Germline V gene data show CDR1 as SEHNR and CDR2 as FQNEAQ (reference sequence). The CDR3 DNA reads as TGTGCCAGCAGCTTAGTAGCGGGGCGACACAATGAGCAGTTCTTC. It encodes CASSLVAGRHNEQFF.

This sequence joins TRBV5-4 and TRBJ2-1; 8 bases fit TRBD2. J gave up 7 bases and V 5 bases, and 14 bases lay outside the gene matches. The CDR3 sequence is 16 residues long. CDR1 is SGHNT, CDR2 YYREEE, per germline (reference sequence). The CDR3 nucleotides are TGTGCCAGCAGGGATCTGCGGGGGGACTTGGGGAATGAGCAGTTCTTC. It codes for CASRDLRGDLGNEQFF. The full variable domain, in which reference TRBV5-4 and TRBJ2-1 provide the parts outside the CDR3, is ETGVTQSPTHLIKTRGQQVTLRCSSQSGHNTVSWYQQALGQGPQFIFQYYREEENGRGNFPPRFSGLQFPNYSSELNVNALELDDSALYLCASRDLRGDLGNEQFFGPGTRLTVL.

The DNA for the CDR3 is TGTGCCATCAGTGGAGAAAACTACGAGCAGTACTTC. Its protein product is CAISGENYEQYF. The rearrangement joins TRBV10-3 to TRBJ2-7; D not certain. V was shortened by 4 bases and J by 3 bases, with 7 bases between the two germline ends. The CDR3 is 12 amino acids. Per germline, CDR1 ENHRY and CDR2 SYGVKD.

This clone occurred many times. V and J are TRBV30 and TRBJ1-2, with D maybe TRBD1 (5 bases). The CDR3 totals 13 residues. V was shortened by 1 base and J by 3 bases, with 9 bases between the two germline ends. Germline CDR1 GTSNPN, CDR2 SVGIG (reference sequence). In nucleotides, the CDR3 is TGTGCCTGGAGTGCAGGGTCGGACTATGGCTACACCTTC. Encoded protein: CAWSAGSDYGYTF.

The chain uses TRBV5-8 and TRBJ2-5, with 7 bases matching TRBD2. The CDR3 runs to 16 residues. Looked up from germline, CDR1 is SGHTS and CDR2 is YDEGEE. V was clipped by 4 bases and J by 2 bases; unmatched bases: 11. The CDR3: CASSRGDGEIQETQYF. The CDR3 bases are TGTGCCAGCAGCCGGGGGGACGGTGAAATTCAAGAGACCCAGTACTTC.

This clone was counted between two and nine times. This chain connects TRBV6-6 to TRBJ2-3, with 9 nucleotides matching TRBD1. The CDR3 sequence is 15 residues long. V trimming: 5 bases; J trimming: 6 bases; junction bases outside the gene matches: 9. The V gene's germline CDR1 is MNHNY and CDR2 SVGAGI (reference sequence). The CDR3 DNA reads as TGTGCCAGCAGTGACCGGGACAGGGCTAGGGATACGCAGTATTTT. This translates into CASSDRDRARDTQYF.

The gene calls are TRBV7-2 and TRBJ2-5; D gene uncertain. Germline V CDR1 and CDR2: SGHTA, FQGNSA. The CDR3 is made up of 13 amino acids. Deletions cut 4 bases from V and 2 bases from J, with 8 bases between. The CDR3 loop is CASSSAVQETQYF. For the CDR3, the DNA is TGTGCCAGCAGCTCAGCCGTTCAAGAGACCCAGTACTTC. Drawing the rest from reference TRBV7-2 and TRBJ2-5, the complete variable domain is GAGVSQSPSNKVTEKGKDVELRCDPISGHTALYWYRQSLGQGLEFLIYFQGNSAPDKSGLPSDRFSAERTGGSVSTLTIQRTQQEDSAVYLCASSSAVQETQYFGPGTRLLVL.

This clone turned up a few times. CDR3 sequence reads: CASSSRPFSGGDSYNEQFF. The DNA of the CDR3 is TGTGCCAGCAGCTCCCGACCTTTTAGCGGGGGGGACTCCTACAATGAGCAGTTCTTC. V is TRBV7-6 and J is TRBJ2-1, with TRBD2 identical over 11 bases. CDR3 length: 19 amino acids. CDR1 SGHVS and CDR2 FNYEAQ come from the germline V gene. The V gene end was trimmed by 4 bases and the J gene end by 0 bases; junction bases not matched to a gene: 11.

In this sample, this clone turned up a few times. The chain joins TRBV7-2 to TRBJ1-3; the match to TRBD1 covers 7 bases. The CDR3 loop spans 14 amino acids. The V segment lost 5 bases and the J segment 1 base; nucleotides outside the gene matches: 2. CDR1 SGHTA and CDR2 FQGNSA come from the germline V gene. DNA of the CDR3: TGTGCCAGCAGCCAGACAGGGTCTGGAAACACCATATATTTT. Translation: CASSQTGSGNTIYF.